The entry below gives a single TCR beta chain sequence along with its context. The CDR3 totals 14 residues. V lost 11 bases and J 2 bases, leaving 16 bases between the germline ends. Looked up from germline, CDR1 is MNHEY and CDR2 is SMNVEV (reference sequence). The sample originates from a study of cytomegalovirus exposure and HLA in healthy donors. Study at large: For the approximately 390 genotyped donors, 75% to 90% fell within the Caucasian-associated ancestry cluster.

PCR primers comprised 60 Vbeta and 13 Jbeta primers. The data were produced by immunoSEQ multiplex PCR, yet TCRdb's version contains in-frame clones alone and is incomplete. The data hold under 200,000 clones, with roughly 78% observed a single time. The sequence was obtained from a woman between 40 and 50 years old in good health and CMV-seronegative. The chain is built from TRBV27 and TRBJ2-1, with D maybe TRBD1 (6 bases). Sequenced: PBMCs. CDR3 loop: CAVGAKSAYNEQFF. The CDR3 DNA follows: TGTGCCGTGGGGGCCAAATCCGCCTACAATGAGCAGTTCTTC.